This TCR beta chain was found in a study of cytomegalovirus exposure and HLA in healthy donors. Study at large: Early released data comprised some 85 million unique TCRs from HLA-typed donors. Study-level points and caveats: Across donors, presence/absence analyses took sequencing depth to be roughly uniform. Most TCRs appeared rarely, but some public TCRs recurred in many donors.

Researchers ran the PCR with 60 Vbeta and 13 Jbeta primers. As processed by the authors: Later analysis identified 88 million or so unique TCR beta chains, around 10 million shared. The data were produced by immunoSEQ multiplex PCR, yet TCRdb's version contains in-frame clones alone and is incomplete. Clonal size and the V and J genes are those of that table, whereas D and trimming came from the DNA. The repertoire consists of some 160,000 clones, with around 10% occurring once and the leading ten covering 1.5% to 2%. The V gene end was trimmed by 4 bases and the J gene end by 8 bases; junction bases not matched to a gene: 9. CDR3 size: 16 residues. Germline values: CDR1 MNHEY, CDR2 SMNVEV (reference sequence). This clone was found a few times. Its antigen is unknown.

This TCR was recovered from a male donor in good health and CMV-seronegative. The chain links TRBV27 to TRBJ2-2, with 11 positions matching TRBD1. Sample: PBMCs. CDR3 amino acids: CASSSPGTGGSGELFF. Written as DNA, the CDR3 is TGTGCCAGCAGTTCTCCCGGGACAGGGGGTTCAGGGGAGCTGTTTTTT.